Each of the 11 T cell receptor beta chains below was sequenced from the same sample in a study of response to subunit inactivated influenza vaccine. TCRdb ran MiXCR on the RT-PCR reads and lists one entry per CDR3 protein. This sample has about 570,000 distinct CDR3 sequences, with about 11% found just once. These data were also filed under a second study, of T cells expressing NK-cell markers. That source reports: Template switching by 5'RACE with UMIs generated the TCR beta cDNA.

Sequences were derived from PBMCs from blood, sampled on the day of vaccination. The receptors stem from a man aged 45-65 years who received an inactivated influenza vaccine.

This sequence joins TRBV9 and TRBJ2-3; D not resolved. V lost 6 bases and J lost 6, with 8 bases in between. The CDR3 length is 11 residues. Germline values: CDR1 SGDLS, CDR2 YYNGEE. The CDR3 DNA sequence: TGTGCCAGCACCAACGGTGATACGCAGTATTTT. Residues: CASTNGDTQYF.

A few counts support this clonotype. The chain joins TRBV12-3 or TRBV12-4 to TRBJ1-2; D perhaps matches TRBD1 (6 bases). Trimming stripped 6 bases from V and 4 bases from J, with 15 bases between. This CDR3 has 14 amino acids. Here the CDR3 reads CASREQGVGYGYTF. In nucleotides, the CDR3 is TGTGCCAGCAGGGAACAGGGAGTAGGCTATGGCTACACCTTC.

This clonotype was counted only a few times. The chain employs TRBV15 and TRBJ1-2; no definite D call. The germline CDR1 and CDR2 sequences are LNHNV and YYDKDF (reference sequence). The CDR3 spans 15 residues. V shed 0 bases and J shed 4 bases, with 12 bases lying between them. DNA of the CDR3: TGTGCCACCAGCAGAGATTTGAGGGAGCCCTATGGCTACACCTTC. Amino acid sequence: CATSRDLREPYGYTF.

The rearrangement links TRBV20-1 to TRBJ2-2, with 7 nucleotides matching TRBD2. This CDR3 comprises 15 residues. The ends lost 3 bases at V and 5 bases at J; junction bases unmatched: 9. CDR1 and CDR2 from the germline V gene are DFQATT and SNEGSKA (reference sequence). DNA for the CDR3: TGCAGTGCTAGTTCGGGGGGAGTGGGTACCGGGGAGCTGTTTTTT. It specifies CSASSGGVGTGELFF.

V usage is TRBV29-1 and J usage is TRBJ2-5, with 9 bases aligning to TRBD2. Per the germline V gene, CDR1 is SQVTM and CDR2 is ANQGSEA. The CDR3 loop spans 13 amino acids. V trimming: 7 bases; J trimming: 1 base; junction bases outside the gene matches: 4. CDR3 loop: CSAGTSRQETQYF. In DNA form, the CDR3 reads TGCAGCGCCGGGACTAGCCGCCAAGAGACCCAGTACTTC.

The chain joins TRBV20-1 to TRBJ2-1; 7 positions match TRBD2. V was pared by 1 base and J by 5 bases, with 11 bases of the junction left unmatched. CDR3 size: 16 residues. Germline loops: CDR1 DFQATT, CDR2 SNEGSKA (reference sequence). The CDR3 region has the DNA TGCAGTGCTAGAGGGGCCTGGGGAGGGCCACACAATGAGCAGTTCTTC. Amino acid sequence: CSARGAWGGPHNEQFF.

This sequence joins TRBV29-1 and TRBJ2-1; 8 bases align to TRBD2. CDR1 is SQVTM and CDR2 is ANQGSEA in the germline V gene. This CDR3 has 15 amino acids. The V and J ends lost 4 bases and 4 bases, in that order; junction bases with no gene match: 9. The CDR3 region is CSVGFDSGGYNEQFF. The CDR3 DNA is TGCAGCGTTGGATTCGATTCGGGGGGGTACAATGAGCAGTTCTTC.

This clonotype has only a few counts. The V gene is TRBV10-3, the J gene TRBJ1-3; D is ambiguous. From germline, CDR1 is ENHRY and CDR2 SYGVKD. The CDR3 is 12 residues long. Trimming cost V 7 bases and J 4 bases, with 8 bases left between them. CDR3 residues: CAITGRGNTIYF. The CDR3 DNA is TGTGCCATCACGGGAAGGGGAAACACCATATATTTT.

This clonotype occurred many times. V usage is TRBV10-2 and J usage is TRBJ1-2, with unresolved D. The germline CDR1 and CDR2 sequences are WSHSY and SAAADI. This CDR3 has 15 residues. V lost 7 bases and J lost 4, with 19 bases in between. CDR3 residues: CASTLLFGVGYGYTF. The CDR3 DNA reads as TGCGCCAGCACCCTCCTCTTCGGGGTGGGCTATGGCTACACCTTC.

CDR3 nucleotide sequence: TGTGCCAGCAGCTTAAGGGCGGGGGGGCGTGGAGATACGCAGTATTTT. It encodes CASSLRAGGRGDTQYF. The gene calls are TRBV7-9 and TRBJ2-3; 9 positions match TRBD2. The CDR3 contains 16 residues. The trim removed 2 bases at V and 5 bases at J, leaving 8 bases unmatched. Germline-derived CDR1 and CDR2 are SEHNR and FQNEAQ (reference sequence).

In its sample, this clonotype was seen many times. J is TRBJ2-3 and V is TRBV2; 10 bases agree with TRBD2. This CDR3 has 16 residues. Germline-derived CDR1 and CDR2 are SNHLY and FYNNEI. Unmatched junction bases numbered 5, after V lost 5 bases and J lost 0 bases. CDR3 nucleotide sequence: TGTGCCAGCAGTCATTCTAGCGGGGGAAGCACAGATACGCAGTATTTT. Protein product: CASSHSSGGSTDTQYF.